This T cell receptor (beta chain) was documented in a study of T cell clones after liver transplantation. Study details: A pre-transplant mixed lymphocyte reaction with TCRbeta sequencing defined graft-donor-reactive clones followed in post-transplant blood.

The table came from immunoSEQ multiplex PCR; TCRdb's copy has only in-frame clones and leaves some out. This table has 25,000 to 35,000 clones, around 94% appearing once. Notes on the study in general: These preliminary findings come from unstandardized post-transplant sampling times. In a couple of subjects, few donor cells limited the measurable donor-reactive repertoire.

Points on this clone: Its antigen is still unknown.

Trimming shortened V by 0 bases and J by 2 bases, and 11 bases separated the two germline ends. The CDR3 has 15 amino acids. Germline CDR1 and CDR2: LNHNV and YYDKDF (reference sequence). This sequence originates from a human patient who received a liver transplant. Some T cells may have originated in the graft donor. The material was CD8+ T cells from blood, obtained 12 months after liver transplant. The gene calls are TRBV15 and TRBJ2-7; possible D gene TRBD2, 6 bases. DNA for the CDR3: TGTGCCACCAGCAGAGATCTAGCGACGACCTACGAGCAGTACTTC. Translated, it gives CATSRDLATTYEQYF.